Sequencing of this T cell receptor beta chain was carried out in a study of blood T cell repertoires in COVID-19. The CDR3 runs 16 residues. V lost 1 base to trimming and J lost 1 base, with 14 bases between them. From germline, CDR1 is SGDLS and CDR2 YYNGEE. Using immunoSEQ multiplex PCR, the repertoire was profiled, and TCRdb retains in-frame clones only, with some absent. The sample consists of 80,000 to 95,000 clones, about 71% of them appearing once. The TCR sequence derives from a woman aged 50 to 60 with acute or convalescent COVID-19. The sequenced material came from peripheral blood. The rearrangement joins TRBV9 to TRBJ1-1, with D possibly matching TRBD1 (5 bases). The CDR3 here is CASSVSHLGPNTEAFF. In DNA, the CDR3 is TGTGCCAGCAGCGTAAGCCACTTGGGGCCGAACACTGAAGCTTTCTTT.